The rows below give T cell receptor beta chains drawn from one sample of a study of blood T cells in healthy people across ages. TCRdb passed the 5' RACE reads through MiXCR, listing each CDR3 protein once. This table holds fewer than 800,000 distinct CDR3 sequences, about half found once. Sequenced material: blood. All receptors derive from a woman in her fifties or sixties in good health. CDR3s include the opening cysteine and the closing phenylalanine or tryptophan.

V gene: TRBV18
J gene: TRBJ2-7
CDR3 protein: CASSPLAPSSYEQYF

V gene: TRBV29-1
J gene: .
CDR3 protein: CSVEGRTSSYNEQYF

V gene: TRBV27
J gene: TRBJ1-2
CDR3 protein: CASTPQAVAENYGYTF

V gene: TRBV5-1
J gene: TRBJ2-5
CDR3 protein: CASSLEWGEETQYF

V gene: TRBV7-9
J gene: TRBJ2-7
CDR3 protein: CASSQTGGKNEQYF

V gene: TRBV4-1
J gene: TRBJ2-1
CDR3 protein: CASSQEVLEGYNEQFF

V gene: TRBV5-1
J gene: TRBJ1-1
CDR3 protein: CASSLGDDTEAFF

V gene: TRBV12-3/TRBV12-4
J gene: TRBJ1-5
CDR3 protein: CASSLPGRTNQPQHF

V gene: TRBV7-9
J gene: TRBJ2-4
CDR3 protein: CASSPGAEGVAKNIQYF

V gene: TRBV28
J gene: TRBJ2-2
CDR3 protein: CASSFTLGQGENTGELFF

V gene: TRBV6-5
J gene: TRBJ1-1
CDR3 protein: CASSYQTRGEAFF

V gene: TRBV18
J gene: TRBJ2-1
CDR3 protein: CASSPTVNEQFF

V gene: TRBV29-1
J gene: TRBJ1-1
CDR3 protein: CSGGTGLNTEAFF

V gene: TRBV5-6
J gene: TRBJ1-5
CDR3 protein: CASSSGFTGPDQPQHF

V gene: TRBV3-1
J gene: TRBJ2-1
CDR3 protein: CASSQVGQPPDNEQFF

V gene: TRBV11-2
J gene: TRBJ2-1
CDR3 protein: CASMESFRGQDEQFF

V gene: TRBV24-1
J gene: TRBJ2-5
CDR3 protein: CAASPGGTEYQETQYF

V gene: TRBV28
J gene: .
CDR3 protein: CASSRLAGGLYNEQYF

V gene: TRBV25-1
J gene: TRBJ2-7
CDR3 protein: CASSENKREGRQSYEQYF

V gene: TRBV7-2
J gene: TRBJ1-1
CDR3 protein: CASSYKAAGGTEAFF